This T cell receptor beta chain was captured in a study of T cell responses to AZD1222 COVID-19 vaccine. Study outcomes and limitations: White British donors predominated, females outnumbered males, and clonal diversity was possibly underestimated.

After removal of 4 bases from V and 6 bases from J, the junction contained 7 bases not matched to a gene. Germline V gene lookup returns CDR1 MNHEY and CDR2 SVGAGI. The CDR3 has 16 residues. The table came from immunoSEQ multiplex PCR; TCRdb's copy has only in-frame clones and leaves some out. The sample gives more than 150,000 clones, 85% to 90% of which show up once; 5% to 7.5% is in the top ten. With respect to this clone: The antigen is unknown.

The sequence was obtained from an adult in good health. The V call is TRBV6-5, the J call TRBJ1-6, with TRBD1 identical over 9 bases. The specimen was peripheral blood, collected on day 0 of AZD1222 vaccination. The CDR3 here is CASSSVSGQGNSPLHF. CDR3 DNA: TGTGCCAGCAGTTCCGTTTCGGGACAGGGTAATTCACCCCTCCACTTT.